What follows is one TCR beta chain and its context. Sequencing used immunoSEQ multiplex PCR; TCRdb keeps in-frame clones, though not all of them. The sample has 140,000 to 150,000 clones; over 85% are singletons. This specimen belongs to a study of control samples from healthy donors and cancer patients. Germline trimming cut 4 bases from V and 4 bases from J; bases unmatched to any gene: 4. This CDR3 has 14 residues. Germline V gene data show CDR1 as ENHRY and CDR2 as SYGVKD. This clonotype was obtained from a man between 18 and 29 years old in good health. The V and J genes are TRBV10-3 and TRBJ2-1; 7 bases map to TRBD1. Sample: blood. CDR3 sequence: CAISGQGEYNEQFF. CDR3 nucleotides: TGTGCCATCAGTGGGCAGGGGGAGTACAATGAGCAGTTCTTC.